This TCR beta chain was sequenced during a study of cytotoxic CD8 clonotypes in ibrutinib-treated CLL. Overall study findings and caveats: Few clonotypes were public, and these shrank or held steady under treatment.

About this clone: Antigen: not known.

Trimming shortened V by 4 bases and J by 2 bases, and 11 bases separated the two germline ends. The CDR3 extends over 13 amino acids. CDR1 and CDR2 from the germline V gene are GTSNPN and SVGIG (reference sequence). Clones were read by immunoSEQ multiplex PCR, and TCRdb kept only the in-frame ones, dropping some. Of about 310,000 clones in the sample, about 80% were seen once. The chain employs TRBV30 and TRBJ1-2, with D uncertain. This TCR was recovered from a human donor with chronic lymphocytic leukemia. Sequences were derived from PBMCs, sampled before ibrutinib treatment. The CDR3 here is CAWTVRRNYGYTF. CDR3 nucleotides: TGTGCCTGGACGGTTAGACGGAACTATGGCTACACCTTC. Variable domain in full (rest from reference TRBV30 and TRBJ1-2): SQTIHQWPATLVQPVGSPLSLECTVEGTSNPNLYWYRQAAGRGLQLLFYSVGIGQISSEVPQNLSASRPQDRQFILSSKKLLLSDSGFYLCAWTVRRNYGYTFGSGTRLTVV.